Following are 6 T cell receptor beta chains from one sample sequenced in a study of blood T cell repertoires in COVID-19. The data were produced by immunoSEQ multiplex PCR, yet TCRdb's version contains in-frame clones alone and is incomplete. The table lists hundreds of thousands of clones, around 90% of them singletons. The sequenced material came from peripheral blood. These receptors all come from a man in his sixties or seventies with acute or convalescent COVID-19.

This chain joins TRBV6-6 and TRBJ1-1; no clear D gene. This CDR3 is built from 13 residues. Trimming left V 5 bases short and J 1 base short, with 8 bases between. Germline assignment: CDR1 MNHNY and CDR2 SVGAGI (reference sequence). The CDR3 spells CASSPRQNTEAFF. CDR3 bases: TGTGCCAGCAGTCCTCGACAGAACACTGAAGCTTTCTTT.

With regard to this clone: Other DNA sequences within the sample encode an identical CDR3. This chain joins TRBV3-1 (or the pseudogene TRBV3-2) and TRBJ1-2, with D possibly being TRBD1 (6 bases). The germline CDR1 and CDR2 sequences are LGHDT and YNNKEL (reference sequence). V was trimmed by 5 bases and J by 2 bases, leaving 9 bases between them. This CDR3 spans 13 amino acids. The CDR3 protein is CASSGDTNYGYTF. The CDR3 DNA sequence: TGTGCCAGCAGCGGGGACACCAACTATGGCTACACCTTC.

V and J are TRBV28 and TRBJ1-5; D remains ambiguous. Trimming took off 3 bases at V and 2 bases at J, with 17 bases between the two ends. CDR1 MDHEN and CDR2 SYDVKM come from the germline V gene. The CDR3 is 17 amino acids. CDR3 protein: CASSFAFSGKGNQPQHF. CDR3 DNA sequence: TGTGCCAGCAGTTTTGCCTTTTCGGGGAAAGGCAATCAGCCCCAGCATTTT.

The genes are TRBV3-1 (or the pseudogene TRBV3-2) and TRBJ2-7, with a tentative D call TRBD2 (6 bases). CDR1 and CDR2 from the germline V gene are LGHDT and YNNKEL (reference sequence). The CDR3 is made up of 15 amino acids. The V end lost 1 base, the J end lost 2 bases, and 12 bases lay between the germline ends. The CDR3 nucleotides read TGTGCCAGCAGCCAAGTATGGCGGGGTCCCTACGAGCAGTACTTC. Its translation is CASSQVWRGPYEQYF.

The gene calls are TRBV10-3 and TRBJ2-3; 10 bases are a match to TRBD2. Losses at the gene ends were 4 bases for V and 2 bases for J; bases not matched to a gene: 6. CDR1 and CDR2 from the germline V gene are ENHRY and SYGVKD. CDR3 length: 16 amino acids. The CDR3 DNA is TGTGCCATCAGTGGAACTAGCGGGACATTCACAGATACGCAGTATTTT. It translates to CAISGTSGTFTDTQYF.

The rearrangement uses TRBV7-3 and TRBJ1-1; D unresolved. Between the trimmed V and J ends, which lost 4 bases and 1 base, there was a span of 7 bases. Germline assignment: CDR1 SGHTA and CDR2 FQGTGA. The CDR3 has 13 residues. Here the CDR3 DNA reads TGTGCCAGCAGCTCGAGTAAGAACACTGAAGCTTTCTTT. Translated, it gives CASSSSKNTEAFF.